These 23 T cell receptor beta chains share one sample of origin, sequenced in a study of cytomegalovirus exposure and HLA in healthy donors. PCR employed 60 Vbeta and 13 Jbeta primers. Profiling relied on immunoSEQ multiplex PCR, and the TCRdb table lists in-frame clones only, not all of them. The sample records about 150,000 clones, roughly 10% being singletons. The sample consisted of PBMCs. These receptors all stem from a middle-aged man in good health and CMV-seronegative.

The CDR3 reads CASSQGGTGANEQFF. The CDR3 coding sequence is TGTGCCAGTAGCCAAGGGGGGACAGGGGCGAATGAGCAGTTCTTC. The chain has TRBV19 and TRBJ2-1; 10 bases fit TRBD1. The V gene end was trimmed by 6 bases and the J gene end by 7 bases; junction bases not matched to a gene: 9. This CDR3 has 15 residues. Per germline, CDR1 LNHDA and CDR2 SQIVND (reference sequence). The whole variable domain, filled in from reference TRBV19 and TRBJ2-1, reads DGGITQSPKYLFRKEGQNVTLSCEQNLNHDAMYWYRQDPGQGLRLIYYSQIVNDFQKGDIAEGYSVSREKKESFPLTVTSAQKNPTAFYLCASSQGGTGANEQFFGPGTRLTVL.

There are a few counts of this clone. The CDR3: CASTTFGGIRETQYF. Written as DNA, the CDR3 is TGTGCCAGCACCACCTTTGGCGGAATAAGAGAGACCCAGTACTTC. This sequence joins TRBV6-5 and TRBJ2-5; D not certain. Germline CDR1 MNHEY, CDR2 SVGAGI. The germline V and J ends were trimmed by 7 bases and 4 bases, with 19 bases remaining between them. The CDR3 extends over 15 amino acids.

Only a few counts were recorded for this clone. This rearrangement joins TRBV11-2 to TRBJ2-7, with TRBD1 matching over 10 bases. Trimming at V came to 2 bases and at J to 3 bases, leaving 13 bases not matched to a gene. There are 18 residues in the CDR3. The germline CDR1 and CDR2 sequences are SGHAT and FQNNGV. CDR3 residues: CASSLLRRDRGQGYEQYF. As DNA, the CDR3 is TGTGCCAGCAGCTTACTCAGACGGGACAGGGGACAAGGCTACGAGCAGTACTTC.

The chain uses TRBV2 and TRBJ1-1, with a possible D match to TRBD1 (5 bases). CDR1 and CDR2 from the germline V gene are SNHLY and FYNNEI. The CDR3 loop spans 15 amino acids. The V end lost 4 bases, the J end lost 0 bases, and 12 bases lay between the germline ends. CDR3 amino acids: CASSAPGLLNTEAFF. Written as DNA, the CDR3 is TGTGCCAGCAGTGCGCCGGGACTCCTGAACACTGAAGCTTTCTTT.

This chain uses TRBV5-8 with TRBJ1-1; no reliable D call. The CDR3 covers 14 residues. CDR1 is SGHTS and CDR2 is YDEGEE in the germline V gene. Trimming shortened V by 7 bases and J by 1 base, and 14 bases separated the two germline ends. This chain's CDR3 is CASLRPGRNTEAFF. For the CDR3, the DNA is TGTGCCAGCCTCCGACCTGGGAGGAACACTGAAGCTTTCTTT.

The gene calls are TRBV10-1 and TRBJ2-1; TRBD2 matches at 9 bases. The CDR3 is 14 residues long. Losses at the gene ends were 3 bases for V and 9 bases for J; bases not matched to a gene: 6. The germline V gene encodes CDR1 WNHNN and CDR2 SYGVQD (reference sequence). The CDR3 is CASSERAGGSEQFF. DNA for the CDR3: TGCGCCAGCAGTGAAAGAGCGGGAGGCAGTGAGCAGTTCTTC.

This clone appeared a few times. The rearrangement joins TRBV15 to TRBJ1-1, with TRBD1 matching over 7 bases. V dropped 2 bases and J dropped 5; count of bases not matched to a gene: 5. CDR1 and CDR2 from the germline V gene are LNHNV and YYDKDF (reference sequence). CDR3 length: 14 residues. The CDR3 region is CATSRQGVRTEAFF. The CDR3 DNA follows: TGTGCCACCAGCAGACAGGGGGTTCGTACTGAAGCTTTCTTT.

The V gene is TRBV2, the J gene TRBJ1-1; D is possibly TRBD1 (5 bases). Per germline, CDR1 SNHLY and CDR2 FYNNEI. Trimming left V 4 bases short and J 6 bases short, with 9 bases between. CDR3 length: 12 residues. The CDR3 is CASSVRQSEAFF. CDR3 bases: TGTGCCAGCAGTGTGCGACAGTCTGAAGCTTTCTTT.

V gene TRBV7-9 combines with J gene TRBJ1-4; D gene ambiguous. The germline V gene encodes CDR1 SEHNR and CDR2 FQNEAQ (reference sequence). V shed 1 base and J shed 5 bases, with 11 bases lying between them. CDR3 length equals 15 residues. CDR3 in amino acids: CASSLVGEANEKLFF. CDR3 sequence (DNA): TGTGCCAGCAGCTTAGTCGGTGAGGCCAATGAAAAACTGTTTTTT.

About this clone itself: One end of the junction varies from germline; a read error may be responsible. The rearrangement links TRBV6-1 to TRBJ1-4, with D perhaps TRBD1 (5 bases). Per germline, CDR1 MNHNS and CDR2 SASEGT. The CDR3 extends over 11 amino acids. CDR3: CASSEARQTEF. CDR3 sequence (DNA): TGTGCCAGCAGTGAAGCGAGACAGACGGAATTT.

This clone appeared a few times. In DNA, the CDR3 is TGCAGCGTTGGTCAGGGTCTCGACTATGGCTACACCTTC. It is translated as CSVGQGLDYGYTF. V and J are TRBV29-1 and TRBJ1-2, with TRBD1 as a possible D gene (5 bases). The germline V gene encodes CDR1 SQVTM and CDR2 ANQGSEA. Trimming stripped 4 bases from V and 3 bases from J, with 12 bases between. CDR3 length: 13 residues.

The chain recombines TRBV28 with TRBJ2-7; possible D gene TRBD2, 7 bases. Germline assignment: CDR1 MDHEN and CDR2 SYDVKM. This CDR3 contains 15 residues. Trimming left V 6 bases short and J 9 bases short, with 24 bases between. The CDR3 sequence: CASSERDTPIIVQYF. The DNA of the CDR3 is TGTGCCAGCAGCGAGCGGGACACCCCAATAATTGTGCAGTACTTC. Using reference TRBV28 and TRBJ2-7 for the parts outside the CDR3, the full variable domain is DVKVTQSSRYLVKRTGEKVFLECVQDMDHENMFWYRQDPGLGLRLIYFSYDVKMKEKGDIPEGYSVSREKKERFSLILESASTNQTSMYLCASSERDTPIIVQYFGPGTRLTVT.

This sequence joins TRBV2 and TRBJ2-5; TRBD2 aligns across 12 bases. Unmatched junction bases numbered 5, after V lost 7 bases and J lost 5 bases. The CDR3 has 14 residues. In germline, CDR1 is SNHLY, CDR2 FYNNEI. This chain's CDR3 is CASTMTSGSETQYF. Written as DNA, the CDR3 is TGTGCCAGCACCATGACTAGCGGGAGTGAGACCCAGTACTTC.

The CDR3 DNA sequence: TGTGCCAGCAGCGGATACAGGGGCGCGACTGGAAACACCATATATTTT. Its protein product is CASSGYRGATGNTIYF. The chain recombines TRBV5-8 with TRBJ1-3, with 7 bases aligning to TRBD1. Germline CDR1 is SGHTS and CDR2 is YDEGEE. The CDR3 is 16 amino acids. Losses at the gene ends were 4 bases for V and 2 bases for J; bases not matched to a gene: 9.

The CDR3 DNA reads as TGTGCCAGCAATAAGGGCGACAGGGCGAACACTGAAGCTTTCTTT. Amino acids: CASNKGDRANTEAFF. The genes are TRBV6-5 and TRBJ1-1, with 7 positions matching TRBD1. CDR1 is MNHEY, CDR2 SVGAGI, per germline. V shed 7 bases and J 1 base; nucleotides not matched to a gene: 9. This CDR3 region has 15 residues.

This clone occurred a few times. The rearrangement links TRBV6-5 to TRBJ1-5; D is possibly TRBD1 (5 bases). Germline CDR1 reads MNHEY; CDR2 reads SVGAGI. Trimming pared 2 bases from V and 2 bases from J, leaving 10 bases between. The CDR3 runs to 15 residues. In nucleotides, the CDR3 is TGTGCCAGCAGTTACGGCAGGGTGGGCAATCAGCCCCAGCATTTT. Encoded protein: CASSYGRVGNQPQHF.

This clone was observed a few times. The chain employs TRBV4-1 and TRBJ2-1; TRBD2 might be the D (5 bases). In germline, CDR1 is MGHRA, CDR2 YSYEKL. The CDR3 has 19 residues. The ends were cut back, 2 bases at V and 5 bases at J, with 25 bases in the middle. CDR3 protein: CASSQKGLEGIGLDNEQFF. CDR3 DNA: TGCGCCAGCAGCCAAAAAGGTCTCGAGGGAATCGGGCTGGACAATGAGCAGTTCTTC.

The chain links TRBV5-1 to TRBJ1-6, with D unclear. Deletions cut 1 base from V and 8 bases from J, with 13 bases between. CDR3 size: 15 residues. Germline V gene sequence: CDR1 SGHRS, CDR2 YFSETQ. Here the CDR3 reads CASSLRSGVDSPLHF. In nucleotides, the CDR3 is TGCGCCAGCAGCTTGAGGTCAGGCGTGGATTCACCCCTCCACTTT.

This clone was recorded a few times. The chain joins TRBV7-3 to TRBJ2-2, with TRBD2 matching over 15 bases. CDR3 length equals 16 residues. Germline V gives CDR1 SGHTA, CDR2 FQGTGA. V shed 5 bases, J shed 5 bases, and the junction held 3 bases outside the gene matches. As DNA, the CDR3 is TGTGCCAGCAGCCCGGGACTAGCGGGGGGTACCGGGGAGCTGTTTTTT. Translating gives CASSPGLAGGTGELFF.

The CDR3 nucleotides read TGTGCCAGCAGTGGTGTTACTAGGAGCACAGATACGCAGTATTTT. Residues: CASSGVTRSTDTQYF. This chain uses TRBV2 with TRBJ2-3, with D possibly being TRBD2 (5 bases). The CDR3 sequence is 15 residues long. Germline loops: CDR1 SNHLY, CDR2 FYNNEI. The V gene lost 4 bases and the J gene lost 0 bases, with 11 bases spanning the gap.

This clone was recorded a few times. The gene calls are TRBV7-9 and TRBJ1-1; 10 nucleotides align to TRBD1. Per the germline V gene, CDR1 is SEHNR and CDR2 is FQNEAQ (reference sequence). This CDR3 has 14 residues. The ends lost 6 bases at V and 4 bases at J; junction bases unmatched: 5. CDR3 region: CASRGQGVSTEAFF. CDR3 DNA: TGTGCCAGCAGAGGACAGGGGGTGAGCACTGAAGCTTTCTTT.

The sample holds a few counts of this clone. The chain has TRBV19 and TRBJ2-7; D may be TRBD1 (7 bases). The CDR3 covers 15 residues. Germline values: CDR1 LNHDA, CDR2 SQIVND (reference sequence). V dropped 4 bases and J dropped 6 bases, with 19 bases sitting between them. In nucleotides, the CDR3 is TGTGCCAGTAGTAACCTTCGGACAGGAGGGAGCGAGCAGTACTTC. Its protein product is CASSNLRTGGSEQYF.

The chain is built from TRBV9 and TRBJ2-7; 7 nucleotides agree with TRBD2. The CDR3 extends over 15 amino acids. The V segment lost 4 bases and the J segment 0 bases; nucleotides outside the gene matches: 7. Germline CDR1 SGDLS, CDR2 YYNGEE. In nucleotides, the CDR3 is TGTGCCAGCAGCATCTCCGGGACTAACTCCTACGAGCAGTACTTC. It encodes CASSISGTNSYEQYF.